This T cell receptor beta chain derives from a study of spatial heterogeneity in lung cancer. This clonotype has at least ten counts. This CDR3 is 12 amino acids long. V lost 2 bases, J lost 4 bases, and 8 bases lay in between. Germline assignment: CDR1 SQVTM and CDR2 ANQGSEA. TCRdb reprocessed the 5' RACE reads via MiXCR and lists one record per CDR3 protein. The sample contains some 13,000 distinct CDR3 sequences, 13% to 15% of which appear only once. Time point meaning: sample taken at primary tumor resection. Unsorted whole RNA from tumor, nontumor lung or frozen PBMC underwent sequencing. The starting material was PBMCs, obtained at surgery. The J gene is TRBJ2-5, the V gene TRBV29-1; D uncertain. The receptor's source is a female donor with early-stage non-small cell lung cancer. DNA of the CDR3: TGCAGCGTTGAAAAAGACCGAGAGACCCAGTACTTC. As protein: CSVEKDRETQYF.